This T cell receptor beta chain was observed in a study of blood T cell repertoires in COVID-19. Looking at the study overall: Acute-phase and convalescent COVID-19 samples originated in the United States, Italy and Spain. PBMCs, B-cell-depleted T cells, or T cells were the source of the cDNA or gDNA that made up the material.

In the authors' methods: Cell counts per sample came from amplifying reference gene primers. The data were produced by immunoSEQ multiplex PCR, yet TCRdb's version contains in-frame clones alone and is incomplete. The V and J calls and the clone size are those of that table, but D and trimming were determined from the DNA. The data show around 260,000 clones, roughly 83% seen once. This clone was counted a few times. Trimming took off 3 bases at V and 2 bases at J, with 9 bases between the two ends. Germline CDR1 and CDR2: SGDLS and YYNGEE. The CDR3 extends over 13 amino acids. This sequence was found in a man in his fifties or sixties who had recovered from COVID-19. The chain couples TRBV9 to TRBJ2-7, with no clear D. What was sequenced was peripheral blood. The CDR3 loop reads CASSASKPYEQYF. In DNA form, the CDR3 reads TGTGCCAGCAGCGCATCGAAGCCCTACGAGCAGTACTTC. The whole variable domain, remainder taken from reference TRBV9 and TRBJ2-7, is DSGVTQTPKHLITATGQRVTLRCSPRSGDLSVYWYQQSLDQGLQFLIQYYNGEERAKGNILERFSAQQFPDLHSELNLSSLELGDSALYFCASSASKPYEQYFGPGTRLTVT.